A selection of T cell receptor beta chains follows, all from one sample in a study of cytomegalovirus exposure and HLA in healthy donors. Sequenced by immunoSEQ multiplex PCR; TCRdb stores in-frame clones only, minus some. There are about 190,000 clones in the sample; more than 70% occur only once, and approximately 5% lies in the top ten. The sequencing sample was made of PBMCs. These receptor sequences come from a man between 25 and 39 years old in good health and CMV-seropositive. Both conserved end residues are part of each CDR3. A D gene is named only where the DNA matches it firmly. A clone size is listed for some rows: how often the clone was seen (once, few, many), or a class if it is expanded.

>TRBV28|.|.|TRBJ2-5
CASSQQGWETQYF
TGTGCCAGCAGTCAACAGGGTTGGGAGACCCAGTACTTC
>TRBV7-2|TRBD1|.|TRBJ2-2
CASRATGGANTGELFF
TGTGCCAGCAGGGCTACAGGGGGCGCAAACACCGGGGAGCTGTTTTTT
>TRBV28|TRBD1|.|TRBJ1-5
CASSNDREIKDQPQHF
TGTGCCAGCAGTAACGACAGGGAAATTAAGGATCAGCCCCAGCATTTT
>TRBV27|.|few|TRBJ1-4
CASSLGGVRTNEKLFF
TGTGCCAGCAGTTTGGGGGGAGTACGGACTAATGAAAAACTGTTTTTT
>TRBV7-3|.|.|TRBJ1-1
CASSPAGYTEAFF
TGTGCCAGCAGCCCGGCGGGATACACTGAAGCTTTCTTT
>TRBV27|TRBD1|.|TRBJ1-5
CASSPLRQGFGNQPQHF
TGTGCCAGCAGTCCCCTTCGACAGGGGTTCGGTAATCAGCCCCAGCATTTT
>TRBV6-6|TRBD1|.|TRBJ1-5
CASSPGQGFNQPQHF
TGTGCCAGCAGCCCTGGACAGGGGTTTAATCAGCCCCAGCATTTT
>TRBV20-1|TRBD1|once|TRBJ1-2
CTVEGAGGYTF
TGCACCGTGGAGGGGGCCGGCGGCTACACCTTC
>TRBV9|.|.|TRBJ1-1
CASSVAPGGLTEAFF
TGTGCCAGCAGCGTAGCGCCGGGAGGCCTCACTGAAGCTTTCTTT
>TRBV6-1|.|.|TRBJ1-5
CASSDFRGQSNQPQHF
TGTGCCAGCAGTGATTTCAGGGGTCAAAGCAATCAGCCCCAGCATTTT
>TRBV19|.|.|TRBJ1-5
CASTGEGSYSNQPQHF
TGTGCCAGTACGGGGGAGGGCTCATATAGCAATCAGCCCCAGCATTTT
>TRBV5-4|.|.|TRBJ2-7
CASSFGGGGAYEQYF
TGTGCCAGCAGCTTTGGAGGGGGAGGGGCCTACGAGCAGTACTTC
>TRBV4-3|.|.|TRBJ1-1
CASSQAVEYTEAFF
TGCGCCAGCAGCCAAGCGGTGGAGTACACTGAAGCTTTCTTT
>TRBV7-8|.|.|TRBJ2-7
CASSPRPHTGLDEQYF
TGTGCCAGCAGCCCCCGACCCCACACAGGGCTGGACGAGCAGTACTTC
>TRBV7-2|TRBD2|.|TRBJ2-7
CASSWGLAGQGQYF
TGTGCCAGCAGCTGGGGACTAGCGGGACAGGGGCAGTACTTC
>TRBV7-3|.|.|TRBJ2-3
CASSPTRTGNTDTQYF
TGTGCCAGCAGCCCAACTAGAACCGGTAACACAGATACGCAGTATTTT
>TRBV5-1|TRBD1|.|TRBJ2-2
CASSTGDVNTGELFF
TGCGCCAGCAGCACAGGGGACGTTAACACCGGGGAGCTGTTTTTT
>TRBV18|TRBD1|few|TRBJ2-5
CASSPLRGQETQYF
TGTGCCAGCTCACCACTCAGGGGGCAGGAGACCCAGTACTTC
>TRBV10-3|TRBD1|.|TRBJ2-4
CAIVQGAHENIQYF
TGTGCCATCGTTCAGGGGGCGCATGAAAACATTCAGTACTTC
>TRBV6-5|TRBD1|once|TRBJ1-4
CASSQQGANEKLFF
TGTGCCAGCAGTCAACAGGGGGCTAATGAAAAACTGTTTTTT
>TRBV5-1|.|few|TRBJ1-6
CASRFSDSQNSPLHF
TGCGCCAGCAGATTCTCGGACAGTCAAAATTCACCCCTCCACTTT
>TRBV7-9|TRBD1|.|TRBJ1-2
CASSLQGAGGYTF
TGTGCCAGCAGCCTCCAGGGGGCAGGTGGCTACACCTTC
>TRBV7-2|TRBD1|few|TRBJ2-5
CASSRTGTQETQYF
TGTGCCAGCAGCCGGACAGGAACGCAAGAGACCCAGTACTTC
>TRBV27|.|.|TRBJ1-1
CASSWQGGGTEAFF
TGTGCCAGCAGTTGGCAGGGAGGGGGCACTGAAGCTTTCTTT
>TRBV7-2|.|.|TRBJ2-7
CASSPPRAPYEQYF
TGTGCCAGCAGCCCCCCGAGGGCCCCCTACGAGCAGTACTTC
>TRBV4-3|.|.|TRBJ2-7
CASSPMGDTYEQYF
TGCGCCAGCAGCCCCATGGGAGACACCTACGAGCAGTACTTC